Shown below are 22 T cell receptor beta chains from a single sample sequenced in a study of human T cells and chemical hapten exposure (dated by TCRdb to the early 2020s). Receptor amplification or capture employed RACE. The sequencing machine was a NextSeq 500. Using fastp at Q25 and MiXCR, TCRdb reprocessed the public reads and kept productive beta chains. For every CDR3 protein sequence, its rows merge into one entry that carries the most common genes and DNA. In all, the sample holds around 57,000 distinct CDR3 sequences, and around 10% of those were seen once. The top ten constitute 3.5% to 4.5% of the sample. The sample's time point label, in plain terms: pre-sensitization, week 0. This specimen's treatment or condition label, per the study, means: therapeutic diphenylcyclopropenone sensitization with weekly scalp DPC. The source was whole blood, collected in connection with sensitization to the hapten diphenylcyclopropenone (DPC). These receptor sequences come from a woman in her thirties or forties with alopecia areata. Some clones in this sample may be carry-over from other donors' samples.

The chain combines TRBV10-3 with TRBJ2-2; D is possibly TRBD1 or TRBD2 (5 bases each). The germline V gene has CDR1 ENHRY and CDR2 SYGVKD. V lost 10 bases, J lost 4 bases, and 19 bases lay in between. The CDR3 length is 15 residues. The CDR3 nucleotides are TGTGCCACCGCGGGCGGGCAGGGAATCACCGGGGAGCTGTTTTTT. This translates into CATAGGQGITGELFF.

The table lists this clonotype with many counts. The rearrangement links TRBV29-1 to TRBJ1-1; D not resolved. The V end lost 6 bases, the J end lost 1 base, and 9 bases lay between the germline ends. The CDR3 spans 12 residues. Germline lookup yields CDR1 SQVTM and CDR2 ANQGSEA. CDR3 sequence reads: CSVGSGNTEAFF. In nucleotides, the CDR3 is TGCAGCGTGGGTTCGGGGAACACTGAAGCTTTCTTT.

Many counts were recorded for this clonotype. This chain links TRBV7-8 with TRBJ2-6; TRBD1 or TRBD2 may be the D gene (6 bases each). Germline loops: CDR1 SGHVS, CDR2 FQNEAQ. CDR3 size: 16 residues. With 1 base removed from V and 0 bases from J, the gap between germline ends came to 7 bases. DNA of the CDR3: TGTGCCAGCAGCTTAGAGGGGGGCTCTGGGGCCAACGTCCTGACTTTC. Protein sequence: CASSLEGGSGANVLTF.

The chain has TRBV30 and TRBJ1-5; D may be TRBD1 (5 bases). Germline V gene sequence: CDR1 GTSNPN, CDR2 SVGIG (reference sequence). This CDR3 region has 13 residues. The V and J ends lost 0 bases and 7 bases respectively, with 10 bases between them. The CDR3 is CAWSVQDRQPQHF. The CDR3 nucleotides are TGTGCCTGGAGTGTACAGGATCGGCAGCCCCAGCATTTT. The whole variable domain, filled in from reference TRBV30 and TRBJ1-5, reads SQTIHQWPATLVQPVGSPLSLECTVEGTSNPNLYWYRQAAGRGLQLLFYSVGIGQISSEVPQNLSASRPQDRQFILSSKKLLLSDSGFYLCAWSVQDRQPQHFGDGTRLSIL.

This clonotype was recorded at least ten times. V is TRBV6-5 and J is TRBJ2-7, with D uncertain. V was clipped by 0 bases and J by 2 bases, with 11 bases between them. The germline gives CDR1 MNHEY, CDR2 SVGAGI. This CDR3 comprises 15 residues. CDR3 DNA: TGTGCCAGCAGTTACTCGAGATACAGAGCCTACGAGCAGTACTTC. Translated: CASSYSRYRAYEQYF.

In this sample, this clonotype turned up a few times. A junction boundary mismatches the germline segment, possibly from a read error. The J gene is TRBJ1-1, the V gene TRBV6-5, with TRBD1 as a possible D gene (6 bases). This CDR3 region has 14 residues. The germline gives CDR1 MNHEY, CDR2 SVGAGI. The CDR3 sequence: CASSYAGEGTEVFF. DNA of the CDR3: TGTGCCAGCAGTTACGCAGGGGAGGGTACTGAAGTTTTCTTT.

This clonotype has a count of ten or more. V gene TRBV9 combines with J gene TRBJ1-1, with 7 bases aligning to TRBD1. The CDR3 spans 16 residues. The germline V gene has CDR1 SGDLS and CDR2 YYNGEE. Trimming took 3 bases from V and 3 from J; bases not matched to a gene: 11. CDR3 nucleotide sequence: TGTGCCAGCAGCGCCTGGGACAGCTCCCTGGACACTGAAGCTTTCTTT. This codes for CASSAWDSSLDTEAFF. Drawing the rest from reference TRBV9 and TRBJ1-1, the complete variable domain is DSGVTQTPKHLITATGQRVTLRCSPRSGDLSVYWYQQSLDQGLQFLIQYYNGEERAKGNILERFSAQQFPDLHSELNLSSLELGDSALYFCASSAWDSSLDTEAFFGQGTRLTVV.

This clonotype was seen ten or more times. This chain links TRBV7-2 with TRBJ2-2; the D is unclear. Germline V lookup: CDR1 SGHTA, CDR2 FQGNSA. The CDR3 length is 16 residues. With 1 base removed from V and 0 bases from J, the gap between germline ends came to 9 bases. CDR3 coding DNA: TGTGCCAGCAGCTTAGTAGTCATGGCGAACACCGGGGAGCTGTTTTTT. It translates to CASSLVVMANTGELFF.

The gene calls are TRBV29-1 and TRBJ2-3, with 7 positions matching TRBD2. The CDR3 extends over 16 amino acids. The germline V gene has CDR1 SQVTM and CDR2 ANQGSEA. V was pared by 4 bases and J by 0 bases, with 10 bases of the junction left unmatched. The CDR3 coding sequence is TGCAGCGTTGGAGCGGGAAAAGCGGATAGCACAGATACGCAGTATTTT. It codes for CSVGAGKADSTDTQYF.

This clonotype was seen a few times. This rearrangement joins TRBV29-1 to TRBJ2-2, with 7 bases lining up with TRBD2. Per the germline V gene, CDR1 is SQVTM and CDR2 is ANQGSEA. V was clipped by 7 bases and J by 5 bases; unmatched bases: 13. The CDR3 runs to 15 residues. CDR3 residues: CSAEGGDRGTGELFF. The CDR3 DNA reads as TGCAGCGCCGAGGGAGGGGATCGTGGTACCGGGGAGCTGTTTTTT.

This chain joins TRBV18 and TRBJ2-2, with D unresolved. CDR1 KGHSH and CDR2 LQKENI come from the germline V gene. This CDR3 has 14 amino acids. V lost 2 bases to trimming and J lost 4 bases, with 8 bases between them. The DNA of the CDR3 is TGTGCCAGCTCACCAGATGAGAGCACCGGGGAGCTGTTTTTT. It encodes CASSPDESTGELFF.

This clonotype has ten or more counts. The chain employs TRBV4-1 and TRBJ2-3; TRBD2 might be the D (5 bases). Germline V gene data show CDR1 as MGHRA and CDR2 as YSYEKL. This CDR3 spans 13 amino acids. V lost 4 bases and J lost 4, with 9 bases in between. CDR3 sequence reads: CASSPGRADTQYF. For the CDR3, the DNA is TGCGCCAGCAGCCCGGGAAGGGCAGATACGCAGTATTTT.

This clonotype has only a few counts. This chain connects TRBV27 to TRBJ2-1; D perhaps matches TRBD2 (7 bases). CDR3 length: 15 amino acids. V was trimmed by 6 bases and J by 2 bases, leaving 14 bases between them. Looked up from germline, CDR1 is MNHEY and CDR2 is SMNVEV (reference sequence). CDR3 loop: CASRNSGGAYNEQFF. The DNA for the CDR3 is TGTGCCAGCAGGAACTCGGGGGGCGCCTACAATGAGCAGTTCTTC.

This clonotype was observed many times. The chain combines TRBV30 with TRBJ1-1; 7 bases fit TRBD1. This CDR3 is built from 10 residues. Trimming at V came to 5 bases and at J to 6 bases, leaving 0 bases not matched to a gene. Germline CDR1 reads GTSNPN; CDR2 reads SVGIG (reference sequence). CDR3 amino acids: CAWGTAEAFF. The CDR3, as DNA: TGTGCCTGGGGGACAGCTGAAGCTTTCTTT.

This clonotype was picked up a small number of times. This chain links TRBV5-1 with TRBJ2-5, with a possible D match to TRBD1 (5 bases). The length of the CDR3 is 13 residues. The ends were cut back, 4 bases at V and 1 base at J, with 8 bases in the middle. CDR1 and CDR2 (germline): SGHRS, YFSETQ. CDR3 nucleotide sequence: TGCGCCAGCAGCCGCGACAGCCAAGAGACCCAGTACTTC. Translating it yields CASSRDSQETQYF. The full variable domain, with the rest looked up from reference TRBV5-1 and TRBJ2-5, is KAGVTQTPRYLIKTRGQQVTLSCSPISGHRSVSWYQQTPGQGLQFLFEYFSETQRNKGNFPGRFSGRQFSNSRSEMNVSTLELGDSALYLCASSRDSQETQYFGPGTRLLVL.

This clonotype has a count of ten or more. The chain combines TRBV7-2 with TRBJ1-5; D is undetermined. This CDR3 has 13 amino acids. The V end lost 1 base, the J end lost 3 bases, and 4 bases lay between the germline ends. Germline V lookup: CDR1 SGHTA, CDR2 FQGNSA. The CDR3, as DNA: TGTGCCAGCAGCTTAGACATCAATCAGCCCCAGCATTTT. Translating gives CASSLDINQPQHF.

V and J are TRBV7-2 and TRBJ2-3, with TRBD2 matching 7 bases. V shed 8 bases and J 5 bases; nucleotides not matched to a gene: 16. The CDR3 is made up of 16 amino acids. CDR1 is SGHTA, CDR2 FQGNSA, per germline. The CDR3 sequence is CASRRGGSNYGDTQYF. DNA for the CDR3: TGTGCCAGCCGCCGGGGCGGGAGTAATTATGGAGATACGCAGTATTTT.

This clonotype was counted many times. The V gene is TRBV19, the J gene TRBJ1-5; weak D call: TRBD1 (6 bases). Looked up from germline, CDR1 is LNHDA and CDR2 is SQIVND (reference sequence). The V and J ends lost 2 bases and 7 bases respectively, with 15 bases between them. The CDR3 is 15 residues long. The CDR3 DNA sequence: TGTGCCAGTAGTATAACCCAACAGGGCGAGCAGCCCCAGCATTTT. Protein product: CASSITQQGEQPQHF.

This clonotype was seen a few times. The chain combines TRBV6-6 with TRBJ2-7; D not resolved. CDR3 length: 15 amino acids. The germline V gene encodes CDR1 MNHNY and CDR2 SVGAGI (reference sequence). V was shortened by 0 bases and J by 0 bases, with 9 bases between the two germline ends. CDR3 residues: CASSYSAASSYEQYF. CDR3 bases: TGTGCCAGCAGTTACTCGGCGGCTAGCTCCTACGAGCAGTACTTC.

This clonotype was detected a few times. The V gene is TRBV19, the J gene TRBJ1-1; D might be TRBD1 (5 bases). The CDR3 has 14 amino acids. The V gene's germline CDR1 is LNHDA and CDR2 SQIVND (reference sequence). V shed 3 bases and J shed 1 base, with 9 bases lying between them. The CDR3 DNA reads TGTGCCAGTAGTATCCTGGGACCGAACACTGAAGCTTTCTTT. This sequence encodes CASSILGPNTEAFF.

Regarding this clonotype: No conserved phenylalanine or tryptophan ends this CDR3, so it is likely a read error. The chain recombines TRBV29-1 with TRBJ2-3, with D tentatively TRBD2 (5 bases). Germline V gives CDR1 SQVTM, CDR2 ANQGSEA. This CDR3 contains 11 residues. V was clipped by 7 bases and J by 5 bases, with 10 bases between them. The CDR3 DNA follows: TGCAGCGCGGCGGGTGGAGATACGCAGTATTCT. This gives the protein CSAAGGDTQYS.

The J gene is TRBJ1-4, the V gene TRBV20-1, with D maybe TRBD1 (5 bases). Trimming removed 5 bases from V and 2 bases from J, with 15 bases in between. The CDR3 runs to 15 residues. Germline assignment: CDR1 DFQATT and CDR2 SNEGSKA (reference sequence). The CDR3 DNA follows: TGCAGTGCTTCTCCAGGAGGGGCGACTAATGAAAAACTGTTTTTT. Translated: CSASPGGATNEKLFF.